The sequence of this T cell receptor beta chain was determined in a study of T cell repertoires in cytomegalovirus infection. The wider study: CMV infection together with matching HLA type was indicated by public TCR beta signatures.

TCRdb called the reads again in MiXCR, with one record for every CDR3 protein. The sample yields 640,000 or so distinct CDR3 sequences, around 32% seen once. This CDR3 contains 16 residues. V shed 7 bases and J shed 0 bases, with 16 bases lying between them. CDR1 is MNHEY and CDR2 is SVGEGT in the germline V gene. This clonotype was seen only a few times. As yet, its antigen is unknown. The study, taken as a whole, reports: Carriers of CMV plus the relevant HLA were identified by cumulative public TCR beta family frequency.

The TCR originated in a human donor in good health (CMV status not recorded). Some clones in this sample may be carry-over from other donors' samples. The sequencing here drew on cultured PBMCs, taken from culture after CMV antigen stimulation. The V gene is TRBV6-2 or TRBV6-3, the J gene TRBJ2-4, with D unclear. In nucleotides, the CDR3 is TGTGCCAGCATGCCTTTAGACAACCTAGCCAAAAACATTCAGTACTTC. This sequence encodes CASMPLDNLAKNIQYF.